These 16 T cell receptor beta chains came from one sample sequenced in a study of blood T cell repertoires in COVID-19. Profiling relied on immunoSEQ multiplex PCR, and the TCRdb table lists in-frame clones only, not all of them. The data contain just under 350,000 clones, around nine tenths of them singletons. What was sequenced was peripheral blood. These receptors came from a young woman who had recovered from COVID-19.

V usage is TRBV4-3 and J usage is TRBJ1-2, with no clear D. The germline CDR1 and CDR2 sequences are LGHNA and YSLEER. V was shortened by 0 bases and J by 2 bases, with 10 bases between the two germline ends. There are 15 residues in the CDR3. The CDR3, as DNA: TGCGCCAGCAGCCAAGAACCGTCAGGCAACTATGGCTACACCTTC. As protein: CASSQEPSGNYGYTF.

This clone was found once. CDR3 sequence reads: CATSRDEGKGSLSYGYTF. The CDR3 DNA reads as TGTGCCACCAGCAGAGACGAGGGAAAAGGTAGCTTAAGCTATGGCTACACCTTC. The V and J genes are TRBV15 and TRBJ1-2, with no clear D. V lost 0 bases and J 4 bases, leaving 21 bases between the germline ends. CDR1 is LNHNV, CDR2 YYDKDF, per germline (reference sequence). The CDR3 runs to 18 residues.

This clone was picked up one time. The CDR3 DNA reads TGTGCCAGCAGCTTAGAGGGCAGGGTTAATGAAAAACTGTTTTTT. Translated, it gives CASSLEGRVNEKLFF. The V call is TRBV7-9, the J call TRBJ1-4; tentative D call: TRBD1 (5 bases). The germline V gene encodes CDR1 SEHNR and CDR2 FQNEAQ (reference sequence). The CDR3 runs to 15 residues. V lost 1 base and J lost 4, with 10 bases in between.

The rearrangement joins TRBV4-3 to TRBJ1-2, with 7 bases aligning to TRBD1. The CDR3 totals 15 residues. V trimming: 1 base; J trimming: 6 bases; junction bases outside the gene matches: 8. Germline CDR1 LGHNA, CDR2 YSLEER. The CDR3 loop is CASSQVDRDVNGYTF. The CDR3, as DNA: TGCGCCAGCAGCCAAGTAGACAGGGATGTAAATGGCTACACCTTC.

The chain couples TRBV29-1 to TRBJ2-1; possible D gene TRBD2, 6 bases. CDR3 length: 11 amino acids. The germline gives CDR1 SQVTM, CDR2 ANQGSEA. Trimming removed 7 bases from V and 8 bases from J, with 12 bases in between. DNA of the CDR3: TGCAGCGCCTCGGGGGTGGATGAGCAGTTCTTC. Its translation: CSASGVDEQFF.

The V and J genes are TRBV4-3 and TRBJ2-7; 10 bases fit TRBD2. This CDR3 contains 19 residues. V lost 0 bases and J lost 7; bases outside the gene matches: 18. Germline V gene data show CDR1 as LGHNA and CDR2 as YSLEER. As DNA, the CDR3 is TGCGCCAGCAGCCAAGATACAGGCCCGGGACTAGCGCTGGTTGGGGAGCAGTACGTC. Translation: CASSQDTGPGLALVGEQYV.

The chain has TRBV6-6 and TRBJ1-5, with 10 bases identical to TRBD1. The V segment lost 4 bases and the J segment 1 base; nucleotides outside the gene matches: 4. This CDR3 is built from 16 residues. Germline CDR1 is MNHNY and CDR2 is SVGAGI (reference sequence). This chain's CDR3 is CASSSRDRGSNQPQHF. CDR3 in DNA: TGTGCCAGCAGTTCGCGGGACAGGGGAAGCAATCAGCCCCAGCATTTT.

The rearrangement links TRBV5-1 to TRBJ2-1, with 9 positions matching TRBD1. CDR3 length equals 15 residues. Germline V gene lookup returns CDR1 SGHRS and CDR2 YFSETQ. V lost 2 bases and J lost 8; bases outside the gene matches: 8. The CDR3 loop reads CASSFGQGPLDEQFF. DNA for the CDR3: TGCGCCAGCAGCTTCGGACAGGGGCCCTTGGATGAGCAGTTCTTC.

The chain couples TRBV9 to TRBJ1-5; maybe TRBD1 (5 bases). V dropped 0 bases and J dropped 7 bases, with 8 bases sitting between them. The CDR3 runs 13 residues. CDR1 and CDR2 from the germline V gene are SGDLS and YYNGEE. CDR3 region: CASSVGRAQPQHF. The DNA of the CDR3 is TGTGCCAGCAGCGTAGGCAGGGCCCAGCCCCAGCATTTT.

In nucleotides, the CDR3 is TGTGCCAGCAGCGCGTCATACAATGAGCAGTTCTTC. Protein product: CASSASYNEQFF. The chain recombines TRBV11-3 with TRBJ2-1; no clear D gene. Trimming cost V 5 bases and J 4 bases, with 6 bases left between them. Germline V gene sequence: CDR1 SGHNT, CDR2 YENEEA. The CDR3 extends over 12 amino acids.

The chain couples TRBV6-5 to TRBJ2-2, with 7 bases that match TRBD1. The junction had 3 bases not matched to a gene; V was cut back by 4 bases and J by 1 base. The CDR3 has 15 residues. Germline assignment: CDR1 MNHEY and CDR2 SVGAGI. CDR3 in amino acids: CASSSRQGNTGELFF. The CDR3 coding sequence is TGTGCCAGCAGTTCAAGACAGGGGAACACCGGGGAGCTGTTTTTT.

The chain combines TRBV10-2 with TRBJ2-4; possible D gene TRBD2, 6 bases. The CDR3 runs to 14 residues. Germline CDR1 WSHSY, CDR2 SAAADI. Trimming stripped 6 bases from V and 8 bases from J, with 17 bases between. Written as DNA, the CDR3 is TGCGCCAGCAGGGGAAGACTAGTGGGGGACATTCAGTACTTC. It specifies CASRGRLVGDIQYF.

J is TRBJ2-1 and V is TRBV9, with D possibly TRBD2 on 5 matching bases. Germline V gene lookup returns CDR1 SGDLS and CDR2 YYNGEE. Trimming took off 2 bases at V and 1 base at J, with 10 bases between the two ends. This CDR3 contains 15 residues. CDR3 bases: TGTGCCAGCAGCGTCCGAGCGGCGTCCTACAATGAGCAGTTCTTC. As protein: CASSVRAASYNEQFF.

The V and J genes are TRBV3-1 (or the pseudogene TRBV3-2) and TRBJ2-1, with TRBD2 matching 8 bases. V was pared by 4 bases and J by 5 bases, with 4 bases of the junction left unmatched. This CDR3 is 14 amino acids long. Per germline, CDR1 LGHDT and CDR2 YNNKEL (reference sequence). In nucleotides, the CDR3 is TGTGCCAGCAGCCGGCGGGGGGCCAACAATGAGCAGTTCTTC. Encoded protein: CASSRRGANNEQFF.

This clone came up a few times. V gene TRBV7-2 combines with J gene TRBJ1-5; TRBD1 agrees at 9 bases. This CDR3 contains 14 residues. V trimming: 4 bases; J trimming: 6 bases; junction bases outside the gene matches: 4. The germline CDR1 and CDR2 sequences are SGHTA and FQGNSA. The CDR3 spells CASSSDRGFQPQHF. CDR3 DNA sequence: TGTGCCAGCAGCTCGGACAGGGGATTTCAGCCCCAGCATTTT.

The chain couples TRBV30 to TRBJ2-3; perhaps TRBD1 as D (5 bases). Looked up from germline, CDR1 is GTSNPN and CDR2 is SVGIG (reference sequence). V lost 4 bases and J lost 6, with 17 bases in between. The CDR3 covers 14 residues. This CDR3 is CAWIQPYRKDTQYF. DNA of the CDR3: TGTGCCTGGATCCAACCCTACAGGAAGGATACGCAGTATTTT.